Listed below are T cell receptor beta chains from one sample, sequenced in a study of OX40 agonist ivuxolimab in advanced cancers. Measured with immunoSEQ multiplex PCR; TCRdb has only the in-frame clones, and not every one. The repertoire holds 63,000 or so clones, with approximately 90% as singletons. Specimen: CD4+ or CD8+ T cells sorted from blood, collected in a trial of the OX40 agonist ivuxolimab. These receptors were taken from an adult with an advanced solid tumor such as melanoma, head and neck, liver or kidney cancer. The conserved cysteine and the conserved F or W are not part of the CDR3 here. Fields, in order: D gene, V gene, CDR3 length, J gene, CDR3 protein. The D gene is left open where the match is weak.

d_call: TRBD1; v_call: TRBV7-3; cdr3_length: 12; j_call: TRBJ2-3; cdr3_aa: ASSSGQGTDTQY
d_call: -; v_call: TRBV27; cdr3_length: 11; j_call: TRBJ1-2; cdr3_aa: ASAPAGLKGYT
d_call: -; v_call: TRBV28; cdr3_length: 11; j_call: TRBJ2-7; cdr3_aa: ASRGLLSYEQY
d_call: TRBD1; v_call: TRBV6-5; cdr3_length: 13; j_call: TRBJ2-1; cdr3_aa: ASSPTGGGYNEQF
d_call: -; v_call: TRBV7-3; cdr3_length: 11; j_call: TRBJ2-5; cdr3_aa: ASSAGAQETQY
d_call: -; v_call: TRBV27; cdr3_length: 13; j_call: TRBJ1-6; cdr3_aa: ASTDSNSYNSPLH
d_call: -; v_call: TRBV4-1; cdr3_length: 15; j_call: TRBJ2-3; cdr3_aa: ASSQDLTPEVTDTQY
d_call: -; v_call: TRBV13; cdr3_length: 13; j_call: TRBJ2-2; cdr3_aa: ASSSVTANTGELF
d_call: -; v_call: TRBV4-2; cdr3_length: 15; j_call: TRBJ1-5; cdr3_aa: ASSQEETRYSNQPQH
d_call: -; v_call: TRBV27; cdr3_length: 10; j_call: TRBJ2-2; cdr3_aa: ASGVNTGELF
d_call: TRBD2; v_call: TRBV6-6; cdr3_length: 14; j_call: TRBJ2-5; cdr3_aa: ASTLAGGAAVETQY